Described below is a single T cell receptor (beta chain) sequence and its context. No cognate antigen has been identified for it. No base qualities exist here, and no much larger clone lies one base off it. This sample is part of a study of Tregs in tolerant kidney transplant recipients (dated by TCRdb to the late 2010s). General notes on the study: Before combined kidney and bone marrow transplantation, this study identified donor-specific regulatory T cells using TCRbeta sequencing and then followed those same cells after transplant. Several methods of expanding Tregs specific for an allogeneic donor were compared by TCRbeta repertoire sequencing in a few healthy controls.

The CDR3 numbers 19 residues from cysteine through phenylalanine. This entry keeps only the CDR3 DNA: 57 bases, framed from base 1. The germline V gene specifies MGHRA as CDR1 and YSYEKL as CDR2. Here V drops 0 bases and J drops 5 bases, and the junction holds 16 bases not matched to any gene. For TCRbeta CDR3 sequencing, genomic DNA was extracted from sorted cells using the QIAGEN DNeasy Blood and Tissue Kit. High-throughput TCRbeta CDR3 sequencing, including PCR amplification with bias correction and internal controls, was performed commercially through immunoSEQ. Under the source paper's analysis protocol: A unique productive TCRbeta sequence was defined by the CDR3 nucleotide sequence when primers matched, and otherwise by the CDR3 amino acid sequence together with the Vbeta and Jbeta genes. To correct sorting error, sequences shared between sorted populations at a frequency ratio of 2:1 or less were removed; the rest were assigned to the higher population. A sequence was defined as donor-reactive if the sequence was expanded at least 5-fold in CFSE-low cells compared with unstimulated cells and had a frequency of at least 0.01% in CFSE-low cells. Repertoire divergence was quantified by Jensen-Shannon divergence calculated from the top 100 TCRbeta sequences ranked by frequency. When a sample had multiple sequencing runs, each run was corrected for sorting error separately and the runs were then pooled. The clones in this table, taken by TCRdb from immuneACCESS, are in-frame only. Not every clone is retained; where verified, under half of the shortfall comes from an unresolved V gene, and the cause of the rest is unknown. From that table come the V and J calls and clone size; the DNA was used to work out D and trimming. The sample contains roughly 120,000 clones, around 94% of them found a single time. The ten largest make up over 0.5% of the sample.

What the authors observed across the whole study: The study was limited by small patient numbers, and the findings need validation in larger populations and under other immunosuppression protocols. Although technical replication error seemed to be minimal, the question of biological reproducibility was not addressed directly. Expanding Tregs with activated donor B cells appeared to identify the most biologically relevant and donor-specific TCRbeta repertoire.

Thawed PBMCs were FACS-sorted into unstimulated Tregs (CD4+CD25+CD127-), CD4+ non-Tregs (CD4+CD25-), CD4 cells and CD8 cells. Healthy control blood was obtained either as purchased buffy coats or from healthy volunteers. Healthy control blood was processed by Ficoll density gradient to PBMCs and cryopreserved; patient PBMCs were collected before and after transplant. The chain is made from TRBV4-1 and TRBJ2-5, and 9 junction bases match TRBD2. The TCR was taken from a human donor in good health. What was sequenced was CD4+ T cells from blood. The nucleotide sequence reads as follows: TGCGCCAGCAGCCAAGATTGGGGCAGCGGGGGGACTCCCGGGGAGACCCAGTACTTC. Protein translation: CASSQDWGSGGTPGETQYF.